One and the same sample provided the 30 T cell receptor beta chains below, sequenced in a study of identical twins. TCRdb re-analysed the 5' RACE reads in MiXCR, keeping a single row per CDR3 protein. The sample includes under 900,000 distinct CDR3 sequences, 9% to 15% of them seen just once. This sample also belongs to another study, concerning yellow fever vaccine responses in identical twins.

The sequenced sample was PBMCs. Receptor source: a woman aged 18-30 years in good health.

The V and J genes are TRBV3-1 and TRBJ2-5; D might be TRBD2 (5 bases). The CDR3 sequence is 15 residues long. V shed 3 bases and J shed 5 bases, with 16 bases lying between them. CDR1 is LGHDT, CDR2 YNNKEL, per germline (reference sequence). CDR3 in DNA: TGTGCCAGCAGCCAGGAGAGGCGAGGGTTCGAGACCCAGTACTTC. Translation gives CASSQERRGFETQYF.

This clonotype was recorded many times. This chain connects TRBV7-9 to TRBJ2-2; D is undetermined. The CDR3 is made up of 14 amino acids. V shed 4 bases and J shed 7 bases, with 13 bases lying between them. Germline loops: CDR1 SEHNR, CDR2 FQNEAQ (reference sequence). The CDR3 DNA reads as TGTGCCAGCAGCTCTAGGGTCTTCGGCGGGGAGCTGTTTTTT. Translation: CASSSRVFGGELFF.

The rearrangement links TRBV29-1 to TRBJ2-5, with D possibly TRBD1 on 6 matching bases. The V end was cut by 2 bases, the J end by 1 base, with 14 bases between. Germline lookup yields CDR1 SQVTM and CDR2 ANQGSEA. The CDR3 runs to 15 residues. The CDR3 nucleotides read TGCAGCGTTGAATTTCGAGGGGGACGCCAAGAGACCCAGTACTTC. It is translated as CSVEFRGGRQETQYF.

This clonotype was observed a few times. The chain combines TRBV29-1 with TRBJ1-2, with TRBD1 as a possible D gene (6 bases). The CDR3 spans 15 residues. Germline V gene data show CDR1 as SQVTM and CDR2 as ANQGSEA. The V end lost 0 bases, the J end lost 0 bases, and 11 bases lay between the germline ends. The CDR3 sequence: CSVEEPGAPNYGYTF. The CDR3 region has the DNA TGCAGCGTTGAAGAACCAGGGGCGCCTAACTATGGCTACACCTTC.

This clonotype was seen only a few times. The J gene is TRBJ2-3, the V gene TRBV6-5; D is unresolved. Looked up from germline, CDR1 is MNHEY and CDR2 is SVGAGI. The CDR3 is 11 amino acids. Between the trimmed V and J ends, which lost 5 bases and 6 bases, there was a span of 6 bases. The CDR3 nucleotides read TGTGCCAGCAGTCACCGGGATACGCAGTATTTT. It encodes CASSHRDTQYF.

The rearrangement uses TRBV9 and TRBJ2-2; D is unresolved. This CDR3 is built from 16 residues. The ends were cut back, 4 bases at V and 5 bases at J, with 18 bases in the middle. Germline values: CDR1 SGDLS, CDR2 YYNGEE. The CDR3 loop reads CASSRRLGLGTGELFF. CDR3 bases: TGTGCCAGCAGCCGCCGACTGGGTTTAGGTACCGGGGAGCTGTTTTTT. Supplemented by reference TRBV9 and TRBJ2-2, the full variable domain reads DSGVTQTPKHLITATGQRVTLRCSPRSGDLSVYWYQQSLDQGLQFLIQYYNGEERAKGNILERFSAQQFPDLHSELNLSSLELGDSALYFCASSRRLGLGTGELFFGEGSRLTVL.

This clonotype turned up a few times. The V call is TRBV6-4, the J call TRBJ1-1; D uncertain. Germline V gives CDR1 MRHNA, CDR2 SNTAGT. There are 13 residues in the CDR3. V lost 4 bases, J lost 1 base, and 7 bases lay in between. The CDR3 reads CASSVEENTEAFF. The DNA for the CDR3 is TGTGCCAGCAGTGTTGAGGAGAACACTGAAGCTTTCTTT.

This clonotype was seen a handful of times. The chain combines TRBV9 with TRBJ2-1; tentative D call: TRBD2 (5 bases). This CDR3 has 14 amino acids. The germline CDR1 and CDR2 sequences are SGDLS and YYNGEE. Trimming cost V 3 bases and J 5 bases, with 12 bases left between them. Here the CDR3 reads CASSGGGPNNEQFF. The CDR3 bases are TGTGCCAGCAGCGGCGGCGGGCCCAACAATGAGCAGTTCTTC.

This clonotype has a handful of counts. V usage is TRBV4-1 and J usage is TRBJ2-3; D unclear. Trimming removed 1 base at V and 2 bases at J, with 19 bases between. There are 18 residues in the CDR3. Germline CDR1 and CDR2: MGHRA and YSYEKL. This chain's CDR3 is CASSQGSSTDLSTDTQYF. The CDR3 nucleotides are TGCGCCAGCAGCCAAGGAAGCTCAACCGACCTCTCCACAGATACGCAGTATTTT.

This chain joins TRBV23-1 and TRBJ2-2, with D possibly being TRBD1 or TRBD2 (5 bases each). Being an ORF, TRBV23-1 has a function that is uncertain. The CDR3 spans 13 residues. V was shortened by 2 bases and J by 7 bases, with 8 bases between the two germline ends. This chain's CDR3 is CASSQEGHGELFF. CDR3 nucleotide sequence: TGCGCCAGCAGTCAAGAGGGGCACGGGGAGCTGTTTTTT.

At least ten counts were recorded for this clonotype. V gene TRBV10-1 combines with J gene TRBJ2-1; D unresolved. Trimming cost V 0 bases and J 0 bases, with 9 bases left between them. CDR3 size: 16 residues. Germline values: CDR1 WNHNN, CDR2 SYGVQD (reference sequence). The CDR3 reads CASSESRLSSYNEQFF. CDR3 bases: TGCGCCAGCAGTGAGTCACGTCTAAGCTCCTACAATGAGCAGTTCTTC.

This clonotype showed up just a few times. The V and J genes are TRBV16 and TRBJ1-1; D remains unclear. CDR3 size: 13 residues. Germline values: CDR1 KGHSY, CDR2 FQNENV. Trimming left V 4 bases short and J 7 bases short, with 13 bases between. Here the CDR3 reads CASSPSLSGEAFF. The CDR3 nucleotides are TGTGCCAGCAGCCCCTCGTTGAGTGGTGAAGCTTTCTTT.

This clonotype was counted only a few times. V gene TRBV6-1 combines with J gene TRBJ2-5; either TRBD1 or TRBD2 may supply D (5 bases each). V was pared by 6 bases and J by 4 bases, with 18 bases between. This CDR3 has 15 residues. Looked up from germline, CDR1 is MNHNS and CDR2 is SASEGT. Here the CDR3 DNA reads TGTGCCAGCAGACCAGAGACGGGGCGCGTAGAGACCCAGTACTTC. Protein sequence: CASRPETGRVETQYF.

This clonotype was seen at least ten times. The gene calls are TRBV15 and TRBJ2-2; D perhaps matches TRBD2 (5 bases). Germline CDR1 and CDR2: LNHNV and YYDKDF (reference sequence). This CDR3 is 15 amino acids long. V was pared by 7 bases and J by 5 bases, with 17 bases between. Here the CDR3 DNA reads TGTGCCACCAAGACCGGGCTAGCTACGACCGGGGAGCTGTTTTTT. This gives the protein CATKTGLATTGELFF.

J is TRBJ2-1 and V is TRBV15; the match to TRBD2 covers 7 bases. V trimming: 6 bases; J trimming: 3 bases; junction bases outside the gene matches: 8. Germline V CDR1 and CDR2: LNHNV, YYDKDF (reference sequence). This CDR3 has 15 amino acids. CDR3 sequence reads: CATRHWRELYNEQFF. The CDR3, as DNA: TGTGCCACCAGGCATTGGCGGGAGCTCTACAATGAGCAGTTCTTC.

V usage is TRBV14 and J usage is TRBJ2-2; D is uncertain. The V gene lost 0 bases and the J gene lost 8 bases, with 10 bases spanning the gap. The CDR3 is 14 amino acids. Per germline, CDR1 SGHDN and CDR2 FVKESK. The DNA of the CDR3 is TGTGCCAGCAGCCAAGATTACTTCTTAGGGGAGCTGTTTTTT. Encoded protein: CASSQDYFLGELFF.

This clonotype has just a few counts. The CDR3 DNA follows: TGCGCCAGCAGCCAAGATGTCGGGACTGGGGCCAACGTCCTGACTTTC. It encodes CASSQDVGTGANVLTF. The rearrangement uses TRBV4-1 and TRBJ2-6, with D perhaps TRBD2 (5 bases). Germline V gives CDR1 MGHRA, CDR2 YSYEKL. V gave up 0 bases and J gave up 2 bases, with 8 bases separating them. This CDR3 region has 16 residues.

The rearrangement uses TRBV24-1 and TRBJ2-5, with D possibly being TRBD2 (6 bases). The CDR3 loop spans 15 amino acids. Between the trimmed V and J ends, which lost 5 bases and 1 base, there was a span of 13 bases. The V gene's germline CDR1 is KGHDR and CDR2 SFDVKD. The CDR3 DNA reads TGTGCCACCAGTGGGTCGGGAGTGATCCAAGAGACCCAGTACTTC. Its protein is CATSGSGVIQETQYF.

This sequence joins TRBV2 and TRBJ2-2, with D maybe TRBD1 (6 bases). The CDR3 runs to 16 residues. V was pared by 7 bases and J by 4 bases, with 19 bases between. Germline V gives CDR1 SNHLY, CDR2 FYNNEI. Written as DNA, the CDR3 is TGTGCCAGCAAGACCTTGGGGGCAGGTTTCACCGGGGAGCTGTTTTTT. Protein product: CASKTLGAGFTGELFF. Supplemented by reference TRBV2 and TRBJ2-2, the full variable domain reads EPEVTQTPSHQVTQMGQEVILRCVPISNHLYFYWYRQILGQKVEFLVSFYNNEISEKSEIFDDQFSVERPDGSNFTLKIRSTKLEDSAMYFCASKTLGAGFTGELFFGEGSRLTVL.

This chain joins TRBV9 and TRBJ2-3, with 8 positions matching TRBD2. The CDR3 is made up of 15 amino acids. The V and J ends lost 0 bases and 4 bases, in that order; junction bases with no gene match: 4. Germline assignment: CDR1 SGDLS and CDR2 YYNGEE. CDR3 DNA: TGTGCCAGCAGCGTAGGCGGGGGGAATGCAGATACGCAGTATTTT. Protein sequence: CASSVGGGNADTQYF.

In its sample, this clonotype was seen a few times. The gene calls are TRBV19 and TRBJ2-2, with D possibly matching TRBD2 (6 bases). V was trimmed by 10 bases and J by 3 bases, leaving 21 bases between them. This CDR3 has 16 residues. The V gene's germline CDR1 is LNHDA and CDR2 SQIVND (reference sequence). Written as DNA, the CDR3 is TGTGCCACTCTGGACGCGGGGAGAGGGCACACCGGGGAGCTGTTTTTT. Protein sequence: CATLDAGRGHTGELFF.

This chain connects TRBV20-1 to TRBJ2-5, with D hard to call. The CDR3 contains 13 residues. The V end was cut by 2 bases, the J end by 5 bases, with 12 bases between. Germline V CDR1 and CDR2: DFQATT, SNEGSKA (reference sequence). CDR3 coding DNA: TGCAGTGCTAGACTTGGGGTGGGGGAGACCCAGTACTTC. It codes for CSARLGVGETQYF.

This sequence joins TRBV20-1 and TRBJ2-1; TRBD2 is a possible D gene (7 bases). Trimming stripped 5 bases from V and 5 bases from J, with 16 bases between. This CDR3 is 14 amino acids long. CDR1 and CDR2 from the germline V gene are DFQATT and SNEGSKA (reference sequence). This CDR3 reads CSAPGGRGHNEQFF. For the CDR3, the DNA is TGCAGTGCTCCGGGAGGCCGGGGGCACAATGAGCAGTTCTTC.

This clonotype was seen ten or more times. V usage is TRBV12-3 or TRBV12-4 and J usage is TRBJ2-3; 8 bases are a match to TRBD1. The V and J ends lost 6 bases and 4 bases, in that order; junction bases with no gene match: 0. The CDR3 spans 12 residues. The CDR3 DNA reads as TGTGCCAGCAGACAGGGGGCAGATACGCAGTATTTT. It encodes CASRQGADTQYF.

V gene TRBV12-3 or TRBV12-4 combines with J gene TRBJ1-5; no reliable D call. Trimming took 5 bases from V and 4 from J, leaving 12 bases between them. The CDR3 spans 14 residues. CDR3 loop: CASSRDWGNQPQHF. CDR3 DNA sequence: TGTGCCAGCAGTCGTGATTGGGGAAATCAGCCCCAGCATTTT.

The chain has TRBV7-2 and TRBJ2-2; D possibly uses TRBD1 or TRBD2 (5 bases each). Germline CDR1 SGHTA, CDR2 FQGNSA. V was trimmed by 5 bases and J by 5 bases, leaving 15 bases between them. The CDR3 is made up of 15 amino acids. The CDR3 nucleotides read TGTGCCAGCAGCCAACGGGACCGGAGGACCGGGGAGCTGTTTTTT. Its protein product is CASSQRDRRTGELFF.

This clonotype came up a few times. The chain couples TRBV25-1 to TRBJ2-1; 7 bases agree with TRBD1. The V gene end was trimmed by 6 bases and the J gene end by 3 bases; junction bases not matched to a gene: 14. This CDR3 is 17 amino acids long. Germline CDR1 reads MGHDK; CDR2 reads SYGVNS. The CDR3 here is CASSGTGVSVIYNEQFF. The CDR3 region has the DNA TGTGCCAGCAGCGGTACAGGGGTTAGCGTGATCTACAATGAGCAGTTCTTC.

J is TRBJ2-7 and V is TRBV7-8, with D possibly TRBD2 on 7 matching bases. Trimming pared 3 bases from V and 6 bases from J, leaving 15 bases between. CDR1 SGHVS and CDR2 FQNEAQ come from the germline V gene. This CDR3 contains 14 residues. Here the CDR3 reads CASSFSWGGREQYF. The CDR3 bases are TGTGCCAGCAGCTTCAGTTGGGGGGGCCGCGAGCAGTACTTC.

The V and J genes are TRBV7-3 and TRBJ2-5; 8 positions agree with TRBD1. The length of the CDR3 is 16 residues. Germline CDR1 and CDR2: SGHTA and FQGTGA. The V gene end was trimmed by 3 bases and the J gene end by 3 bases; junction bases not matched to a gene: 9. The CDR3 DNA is TGTGCCAGCAGCTTTTCAACCGGACAGGGAGAAGAGACCCAGTACTTC. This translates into CASSFSTGQGEETQYF.

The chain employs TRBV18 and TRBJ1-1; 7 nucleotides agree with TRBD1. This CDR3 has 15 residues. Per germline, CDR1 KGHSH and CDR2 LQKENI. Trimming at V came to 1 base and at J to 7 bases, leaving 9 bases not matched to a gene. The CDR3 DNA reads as TGTGCCAGCTCACCACTAGGAACAGGGGCCGGTGAAGCTTTCTTT. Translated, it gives CASSPLGTGAGEAFF. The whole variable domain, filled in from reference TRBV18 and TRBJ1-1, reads NAGVMQNPRHLVRRRGQEARLRCSPMKGHSHVYWYRQLPEEGLKFMVYLQKENIIDESGMPKERFSAEFPKEGPSILRIQQVVRGDSAAYFCASSPLGTGAGEAFFGQGTRLTVV.